This TCR beta chain originates from a study of cytomegalovirus exposure and HLA in healthy donors. Study as a whole: Of all 400 or so donors who were genotyped, roughly 81% belonged to the Caucasian-associated ancestry cluster.

Overall study results and limits: TRBV6-2, TRBV6-3 and some other V segments were unresolvable in 87-base-pair reads. An analysis done earlier found most TCR beta V segments productive about 87% or about 30% of the time.

The CDR3 totals 19 residues. Germline CDR1 is SQVTM and CDR2 is ANQGSEA. Losses at the gene ends were 0 bases for V and 8 bases for J; bases not matched to a gene: 19. Researchers ran the PCR with 60 Vbeta and 13 Jbeta primers. This table comes from immunoSEQ multiplex PCR, and its TCRdb copy is limited to in-frame clones, with some not included. This sample has just over 150,000 clones, with 70% to 90% found just once. This clone was seen just once. No antigen is known for it. The source of this sequence is a man between 18 and 29 years old in good health and CMV-seropositive. Sequenced: PBMCs. The V and J genes are TRBV29-1 and TRBJ2-1, with TRBD1 matching over 10 bases. CDR3 amino acids: CSVEDLVTGGSGTRYEQFF. The CDR3 coding sequence is TGCAGCGTTGAAGATCTGGTGACAGGGGGCAGCGGGACTAGATATGAGCAGTTCTTC.